This record concerns one T cell receptor (beta chain) sequence. This sample stems from a study of shared clonotypes between healthy human individuals. The naive CD8 population came from CD45RO-negative cells selected for CCR7, without terminally differentiated effector memory CD45RA+ cells. This CDR3 has 15 residues. V lost 4 bases and J lost 0, with 10 bases in between. Germline CDR1 reads MGHRA; CDR2 reads YSYEKL. In the sorted-subset replicate PCRs, approximately 200 ng DNA, 25,000 to 30,000 T cell genomes, was used. The authors' processing: Owing to the provision of junction-only sequences devoid of quality scores by immunoSEQ, filtering differed. The protocol was immunoSEQ multiplex PCR, while the TCRdb copy is restricted to in-frame clones and leaves out a portion. V and J calls and clone size are given by that table; D and trimming were obtained from the DNA. The sample yields roughly 2.1 million clones, 85% to 95% seen once.

This clonotype originated in a man younger than 35 in good health. Some clones in this sample may be carry-over from other donors' samples. The sequenced material came from naive CD8+ T cells from PBMCs. The rearrangement joins TRBV4-1 to TRBJ1-3; possibly TRBD1 for D (6 bases). CDR3 sequence reads: CASSRTGNSGNTIYF. CDR3 nucleotide sequence: TGCGCCAGCAGCCGAACAGGGAACTCTGGAAACACCATATATTTT.